This is a list of T cell receptor beta chains from one sample in a study of T cell responses to AZD1222 COVID-19 vaccine. TCRdb's copy holds only in-frame clones and misses some; the assay was immunoSEQ multiplex PCR. Here the sample spans around 120,000 clones, more than 85% being singletons. This sample comprised peripheral blood, obtained 28 days after the second AZD1222 dose. These receptors originate from an adult who received the AZD1222 COVID-19 vaccine. Each CDR3 is given with its conserved first and last residue. D genes are given only for firm matches. Not all rows give a size; the values are once, few, many and, for expanded clones, a class.

v_call	j_call	clone_size	d_call	cdr3_aa	cdr3_nt
TRBV7-9	TRBJ2-1	-	-	CASSPSGRESQFF	TGTGCCAGCAGCCCATCGGGCCGGGAAAGTCAGTTCTTC
TRBV18	TRBJ2-7	-	-	CASSTSDGPYEQYF	TGTGCCAGCTCAACCTCGGACGGCCCCTACGAGCAGTACTTC
TRBV7-9	TRBJ1-2	-	-	CASSPLAGANGYTF	TGTGCCAGCAGCCCCCTCGCAGGGGCGAATGGCTACACCTTC
TRBV3-1/TRBV3-2	TRBJ2-1	-	-	CASSHNNEQFF	TGTGCCAGCAGCCACAACAATGAGCAGTTCTTC
TRBV7-2	TRBJ1-2	-	-	CASNSGTYNGYTF	TGTGCCAGCAACTCCGGGACATACAATGGCTACACCTTC
TRBV27	TRBJ2-7	-	-	CASRDSPRPAYEQYF	TGTGCCAGCCGGGACTCGCCCAGACCTGCCTACGAGCAGTACTTC
TRBV2	TRBJ2-7	-	-	CASSEGPSYEQYF	TGTGCCAGCAGTGAGGGCCCCTCCTACGAGCAGTACTTC
TRBV3-1/TRBV3-2	TRBJ1-2	-	-	CASSQASGRYTF	TGTGCCAGCAGCCAAGCCTCGGGACGCTACACCTTC
TRBV7-9	TRBJ2-5	-	-	CASSQGALQETQYF	TGTGCCAGCAGCCAAGGCGCGTTACAAGAGACCCAGTACTTC
TRBV30	TRBJ1-1	-	-	CAWSPGNTEAFF	TGTGCCTGGAGTCCCGGAAACACTGAAGCTTTCTTT
TRBV6-1	TRBJ1-3	-	TRBD1	CASSEETGAGNTIYF	TGTGCCAGCAGTGAGGAGACAGGGGCCGGAAACACCATATATTTT
TRBV5-1	TRBJ2-3	once	-	CASSLTTDTQYF	TGCGCCAGCAGCCTCACCACAGATACGCAGTATTTT
TRBV19	TRBJ1-3	-	-	CASTRGGSGNTIYF	TGTGCCAGTACCCGCGGAGGGTCTGGAAACACCATATATTTT
TRBV6-5	TRBJ2-7	-	-	CASSYSPGSNYEQYF	TGTGCCAGCAGTTACTCGCCCGGGTCTAACTACGAGCAGTACTTC
TRBV5-6	TRBJ1-1	-	-	CASSFMEGSMNTEAFF	TGTGCCAGCAGCTTCATGGAGGGAAGCATGAACACTGAAGCTTTCTTT
TRBV6-5	TRBJ1-3	-	TRBD1	CASRPDRGQGVIYF	TGTGCCAGCAGACCAGACAGGGGGCAAGGGGTCATATATTTT
TRBV7-2	TRBJ1-6	-	-	CASSPGQTNSPLHF	TGTGCCAGCAGCCCCGGACAGACTAATTCACCCCTCCACTTT
TRBV24-1	TRBJ1-2	-	-	CATSGPRGYGYTF	TGTGCCACCAGTGGACCGAGGGGCTATGGCTACACCTTC
TRBV7-2	TRBJ2-1	-	-	CASSLARRNEQFF	TGTGCCAGCAGCTTGGCCCGGAGGAATGAGCAGTTCTTC
TRBV30	TRBJ1-5	-	TRBD1	CAWRGGQGDQPQHF	TGTGCCTGGAGGGGCGGACAGGGGGATCAGCCCCAGCATTTT
TRBV2	TRBJ1-2	-	TRBD1	CASTRDRELYGYTF	TGTGCCAGCACCCGGGACAGGGAGTTGTATGGCTACACCTTC
TRBV19	TRBJ1-1	-	TRBD1	CASRTGNEAFF	TGTGCCAGCCGGACAGGGAATGAAGCTTTCTTT
TRBV7-2	TRBJ1-3	-	-	CASSLGRGGNTIYF	TGTGCCAGCAGCCTGGGGCGGGGAGGAAACACCATATATTTT
TRBV7-9	TRBJ1-3	-	-	CASSLSGYSGNTIYF	TGTGCCAGCAGCTTATCGGGTTACTCTGGAAACACCATATATTTT
TRBV4-3	TRBJ2-5	-	-	CASSQRRGKETQYF	TGCGCCAGCAGCCAAAGGAGGGGCAAAGAGACCCAGTACTTC
TRBV5-1	TRBJ2-1	-	TRBD2	CASSLAGVGEQFF	TGCGCCAGCAGCTTAGCGGGAGTGGGTGAGCAGTTCTTC
TRBV19	TRBJ2-2	-	-	CASSMVDTGELFF	TGTGCCAGTAGTATGGTCGACACCGGGGAGCTGTTTTTT
TRBV19	TRBJ2-2	-	-	CASQIGSGTITGELFF	TGTGCCAGTCAAATTGGGTCCGGGACAATAACCGGGGAGCTGTTTTTT
TRBV4-3	TRBJ2-7	-	-	CASSQGTFSYEQYF	TGCGCCAGCAGCCAAGGGACATTCTCCTACGAGCAGTACTTC
TRBV5-5	TRBJ1-4	-	-	CASSLFGKLFF	TGTGCCAGCAGCTTGTTTGGAAAACTGTTTTTT
TRBV7-9	TRBJ1-2	-	-	CASSSLQARAGRGYTF	TGTGCCAGCAGCTCGCTACAGGCTCGCGCCGGGAGGGGCTACACCTTC